This T cell receptor (beta chain) was captured in a study of blood T cell repertoires in COVID-19 (dated by TCRdb to 2018 to 2020). General notes on the study: Samples covering the acute and convalescent phases of COVID-19 were provided by collaborators in the United States, Italy and Spain. The material from the prospective study consisted of cDNA or gDNA derived from T cells, B-cell-depleted T cells, or PBMCs. Deeply sampled blood TCRbeta repertoires from subjects exposed to, actively infected with, or recovered from COVID-19 were included in the dataset. The repertoires were made available in a free public database intended to serve as a resource for research on the immune response to SARS-CoV-2. Samples came from the ongoing ImmuneRACE study (first 160 participants) plus 1,254 subjects from 6 global collaborators. Nearly every sample came with metadata listing a de-identified subject ID, COVID-19 status, age in years and sex. Where available, HLA class I and class II types were obtained from metadata supplied by the sample provider rather than from assay-based typing.

Including cysteine and phenylalanine, the CDR3 has 11 amino acids. This entry keeps only the CDR3 DNA: 33 bases, framed from base 1. V gives up 5 bases and J gives up 7 bases, and the segment between their germline ends measures 9 bases. CDR1 and CDR2 are read off the germline V gene as MDHEN and SYDVKM. The paper's findings and limits, for the study overall: How much clinical and demographic metadata was included differed by source and by participant, and the metadata was provided uncurated.

The immunoSEQ Assay, a bias-controlled multiplex PCR, was used to amplify TCRbeta CDR3 regions from genomic DNA. Per the authors' processing: Within the assay, amplification of reference gene primers was used to estimate how many nucleated cells each sample contained. To quantify the absolute abundance of each unique TCRbeta CDR3 rearrangement, sequence reads were collapsed and filtered. For each sample, productive Simpson clonality was calculated as the square root of Simpson's diversity index across productive rearrangements. The source is immuneACCESS, and TCRdb retained only in-frame sequences with V and J called. Part of the clones is not carried over; for the studies checked, unresolved V genes explain less than half of this, and the remainder is unexplained. V and J calls and clone size are those listed in that table; D and trimming were worked out from the DNA. This sample holds 110,000 or so clones; 86% were observed only once. The top ten constitute roughly 7.9% of the sample.

A second Seattle source provided samples from volunteer blood donors who had recovered from COVID-19. Each collaborating institution followed its own protocols to collect whole blood in K2EDTA tubes. For TCRbeta analysis, collaborator samples were shipped as frozen whole blood, as isolated PBMCs, or as DNA extracted from either sample type. Notes on this clone: There is no known antigen for this receptor. Qualities for individual bases were not recorded, and no much larger clone is one base off.

The chain is assembled from TRBV28 and TRBJ2-7; the D segment cannot be called with confidence. This sequence was found in a man between 70 and 80 years old who had recovered from COVID-19. Sequencing was carried out using peripheral blood. The sequenced DNA: TGTGCCAGCAGTGCGGATCTAGAGCAGTACTTC. The translation is CASSADLEQYF.